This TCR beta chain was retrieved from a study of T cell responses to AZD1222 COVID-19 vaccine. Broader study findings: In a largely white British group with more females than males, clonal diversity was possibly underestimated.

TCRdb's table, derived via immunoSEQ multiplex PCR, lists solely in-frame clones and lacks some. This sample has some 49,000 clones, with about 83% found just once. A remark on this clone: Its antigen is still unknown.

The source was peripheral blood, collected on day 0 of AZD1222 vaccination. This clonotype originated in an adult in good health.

Here the CDR3 DNA reads TGTGCCAGCAGGCTGGAGGGCGGGGAGCAGTTCTTC. Amino acid sequence: CASRLEGGEQFF. The rearrangement joins TRBV3-1 (or the pseudogene TRBV3-2) to TRBJ2-1, with TRBD2 as a possible D gene (6 bases). This CDR3 is built from 12 residues. Trimming shortened V by 6 bases and J by 10 bases, and 13 bases separated the two germline ends. Per germline, CDR1 LGHDT and CDR2 YNNKEL (reference sequence).